This T cell receptor (beta chain) was recorded in a study of T cell responses to AZD1222 COVID-19 vaccine (dated by TCRdb to about 2021). About the full investigation: Because spike-specific TCR depth and breadth did not differ between the two schedules, AZD1222 recipients who got a second dose at roughly 4 weeks were pooled with those who got a second dose at roughly 12 weeks. A total of 233 trial participants underwent TCR sequencing, of whom about 210 received two doses of AZD1222 and approximately 25 received two doses of the MenACWY control vaccine. Trial participants were enrolled by age into subgroups of 18-55, 56-69 and 70-plus years, and roughly 160, 29 and 62 TCR-sequenced participants, respectively, were included in these subgroups.

V and J lose 4 bases and 1 base, and a span of 13 bases separates them. Inclusive of the bounding cysteine and phenylalanine, the CDR3 is 15 residues long. CDR3 DNA only is kept here, 45 bases in frame from base 1. From the germline V gene, CDR1 is SGHNT and CDR2 is YENEEA. As concerns this clone: Its antigen is unknown. No base quality values were provided; no much bigger clone lies one nucleotide off.

This specimen's time point label, per the study, means: baseline before first vaccination. Vaccinee samples were obtained from the UK trials COV001 and COV002, which included a single-blind randomized controlled phase 2/3 trial of AZD1222 (ChAdOx1 nCoV-19) in healthy adults. Trial participant PBMC samples were collected at day 0 and day 28 after the second dose for TCRbeta chain sequencing. Overall results and qualifications from the work: The vaccine-associated CD4 TCRs covered the entire spike protein, and the dominant responses fell in regions 160-218 and 743-854. Reportedly, almost half of the unique spike-specific TCRs recognized epitopes lying outside the regions that are mutated in the B.1.351 and B.1.1.7 variants. The 56-69-year group was small, and its depth increase did not reach significance, likely because of low power. A significant rise in spike-specific TCR breadth and depth was observed after two AZD1222 doses relative to day 0 and relative to MenACWY recipients. Participants were mostly white British and included more females than males, and it was suggested by the authors that clonal diversity may have been underestimated. Conclusions about previously exposed vaccinees were limited because only five to seven AZD1222 recipients were SARS-CoV-2 seropositive at baseline. No day 14 peak-response samples were available, so repertoires were characterized only after the peak T cell response.

The CDR3 regions of human TCRbeta chains were analyzed by immunosequencing. The original pipeline was this. Repertoire TCRs were matched against a reference library of SARS-CoV-2-specific TCRs generated with the MIRA antigen-specificity platform. Breadth meant the fraction of unique TCRs that were SARS-CoV-2-associated, whereas depth meant the fraction of total T cells that were SARS-CoV-2-associated. Using the MIRA data, every spike-specific TCR was mapped to the spike region that the TCR reacted to and assigned to either a CD4 or a CD8 class. Log10-transformed breadth and depth values were compared by one-way ANOVA with Sidak's multiple comparisons tests. The source is immuneACCESS, and TCRdb retained only in-frame sequences with V and J called. Part of the clones is not carried over; for the studies checked, unresolved V genes explain less than half of this, and the remainder is unexplained. V and J calls and clone size are given by that table; D and trimming were obtained from the DNA. This sample comprises around 120,000 clones, about 90% of them detected only once. 8.5% to 10% of the sample rests with the top ten.

The sample consisted of peripheral blood, taken on day 0 of AZD1222 vaccination. The receptor was isolated from an adult in good health. Recombination connected TRBV11-3 to TRBJ1-1, with the D gene not clear enough to name. The bases read TGTGCCAGCAGCTATCAGCCTTTTTCGAACACTGAAGCTTTCTTT. This codes for CASSYQPFSNTEAFF.